This TCR beta chain was captured by sequencing in a study of blood T cell repertoires in COVID-19. This clone was seen a few times. The CDR3 runs to 16 residues. Germline CDR1 is SGHDT and CDR2 is YYEEEE. Trimming cost V 4 bases and J 7 bases; bases outside gene matches: 10. Clones were read by immunoSEQ multiplex PCR, and TCRdb kept only the in-frame ones, dropping some. The table has 55,000 to 80,000 clones, approximately 88% seen once. V and J are TRBV5-6 and TRBJ2-1, with 11 bases matching TRBD2. The sample taken for sequencing was peripheral blood. The sequence derives from a woman aged 60-70 years with acute or convalescent COVID-19. In DNA, the CDR3 is TGTGCCAGCAGCCCTAATTTAGCGGGAGGGCTTAATGAGCAGTTCTTC. Its translation is CASSPNLAGGLNEQFF.